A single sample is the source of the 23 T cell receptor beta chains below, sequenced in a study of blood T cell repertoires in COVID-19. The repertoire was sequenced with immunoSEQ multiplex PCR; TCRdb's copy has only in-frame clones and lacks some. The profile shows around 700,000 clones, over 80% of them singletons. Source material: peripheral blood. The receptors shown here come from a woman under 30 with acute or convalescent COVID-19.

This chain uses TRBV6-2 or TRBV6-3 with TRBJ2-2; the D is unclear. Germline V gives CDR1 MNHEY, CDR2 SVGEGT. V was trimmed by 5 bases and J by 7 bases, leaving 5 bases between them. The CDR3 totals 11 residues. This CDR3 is CASSPGGELFF. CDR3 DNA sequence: TGTGCCAGCAGTCCCGGCGGGGAGCTGTTTTTT.

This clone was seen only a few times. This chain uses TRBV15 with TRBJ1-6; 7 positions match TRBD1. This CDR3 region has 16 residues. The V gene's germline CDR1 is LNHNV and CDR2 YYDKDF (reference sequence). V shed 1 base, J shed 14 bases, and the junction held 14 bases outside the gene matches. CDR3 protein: CATSRGRDSLKLALHF. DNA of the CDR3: TGTGCCACCAGCAGAGGAAGGGACAGCCTTAAGTTGGCCCTCCACTTT.

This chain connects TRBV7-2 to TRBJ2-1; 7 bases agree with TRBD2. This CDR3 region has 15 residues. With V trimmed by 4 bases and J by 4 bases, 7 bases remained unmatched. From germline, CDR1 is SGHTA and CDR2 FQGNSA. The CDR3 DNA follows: TGTGCCAGCAGCTCCGAACCCGGGGGGTACAATGAGCAGTTCTTC. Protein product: CASSSEPGGYNEQFF.

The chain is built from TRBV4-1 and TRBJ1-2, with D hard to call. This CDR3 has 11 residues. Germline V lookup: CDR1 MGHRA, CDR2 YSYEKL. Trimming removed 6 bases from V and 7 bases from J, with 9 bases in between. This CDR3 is CASSSGSGYTF. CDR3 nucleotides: TGCGCCAGCAGTAGCGGTTCTGGCTACACCTTC.

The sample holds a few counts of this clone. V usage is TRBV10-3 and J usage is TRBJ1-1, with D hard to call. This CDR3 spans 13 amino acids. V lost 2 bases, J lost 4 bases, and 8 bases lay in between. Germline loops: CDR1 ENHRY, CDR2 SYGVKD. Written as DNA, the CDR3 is TGTGCCATCAGTGAGGGGAGGGTCACTGAAGCTTTCTTT. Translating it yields CAISEGRVTEAFF.

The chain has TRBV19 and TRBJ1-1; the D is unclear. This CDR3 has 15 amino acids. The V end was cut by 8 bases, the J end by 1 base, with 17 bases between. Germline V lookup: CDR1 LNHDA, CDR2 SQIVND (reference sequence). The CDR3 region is CASRVNREENTEAFF. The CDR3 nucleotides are TGTGCCAGTCGCGTTAACCGAGAGGAGAACACTGAAGCTTTCTTT.

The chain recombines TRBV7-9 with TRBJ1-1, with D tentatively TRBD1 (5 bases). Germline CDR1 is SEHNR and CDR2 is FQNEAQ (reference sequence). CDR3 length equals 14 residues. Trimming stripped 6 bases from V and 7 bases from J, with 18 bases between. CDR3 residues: CASRGGRSVFEAFF. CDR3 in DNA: TGTGCCAGCAGGGGGGGACGTTCCGTCTTTGAAGCTTTCTTT.

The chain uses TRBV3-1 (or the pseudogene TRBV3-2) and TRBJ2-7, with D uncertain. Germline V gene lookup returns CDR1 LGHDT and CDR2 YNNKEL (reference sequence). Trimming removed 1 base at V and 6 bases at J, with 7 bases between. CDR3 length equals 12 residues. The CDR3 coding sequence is TGTGCCAGCAGCCAAGGAGGTCCCGAGCAGTACTTC. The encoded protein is CASSQGGPEQYF.

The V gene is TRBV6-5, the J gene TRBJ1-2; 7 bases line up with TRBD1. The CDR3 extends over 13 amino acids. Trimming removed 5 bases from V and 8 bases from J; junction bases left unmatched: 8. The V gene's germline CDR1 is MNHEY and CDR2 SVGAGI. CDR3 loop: CASSTRQGRGYTF. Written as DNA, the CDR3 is TGTGCCAGCAGTACCCGACAGGGTCGGGGCTACACCTTC.

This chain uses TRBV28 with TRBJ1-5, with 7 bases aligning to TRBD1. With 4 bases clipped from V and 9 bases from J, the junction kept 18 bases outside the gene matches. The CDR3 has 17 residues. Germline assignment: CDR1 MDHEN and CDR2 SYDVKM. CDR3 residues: CASSSPPLAGGKWPQHF. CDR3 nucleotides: TGTGCCAGCAGTTCCCCCCCCCTGGCAGGGGGAAAGTGGCCCCAGCATTTT.

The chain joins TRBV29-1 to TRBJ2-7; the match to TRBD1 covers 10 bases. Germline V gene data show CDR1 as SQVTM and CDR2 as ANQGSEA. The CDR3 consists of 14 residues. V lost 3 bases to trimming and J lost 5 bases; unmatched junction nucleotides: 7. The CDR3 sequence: CSVEFWDRGHEQYF. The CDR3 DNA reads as TGCAGCGTTGAGTTTTGGGACAGGGGACACGAGCAGTACTTC.

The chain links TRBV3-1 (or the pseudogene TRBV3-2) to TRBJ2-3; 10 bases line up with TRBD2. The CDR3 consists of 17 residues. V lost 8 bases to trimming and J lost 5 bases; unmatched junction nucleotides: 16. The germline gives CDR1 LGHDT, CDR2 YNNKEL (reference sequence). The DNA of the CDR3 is TGTGCCAGCGGAACAACTAGCGGGAAAACGGGTGGAGATACGCAGTATTTT. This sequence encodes CASGTTSGKTGGDTQYF.

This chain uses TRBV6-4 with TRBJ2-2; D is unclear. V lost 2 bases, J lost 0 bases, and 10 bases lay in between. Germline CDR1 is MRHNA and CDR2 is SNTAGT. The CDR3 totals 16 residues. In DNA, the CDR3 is TGTGCCAGCAGTGACCTCTGGCAGGCGAACACCGGGGAGCTGTTTTTT. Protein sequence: CASSDLWQANTGELFF.

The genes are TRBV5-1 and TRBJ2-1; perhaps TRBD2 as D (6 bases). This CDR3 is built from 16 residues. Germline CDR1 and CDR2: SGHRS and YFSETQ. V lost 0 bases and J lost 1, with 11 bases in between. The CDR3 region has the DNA TGCGCCAGCAGCTTGGAGGCGGGGCAGTCCTACAATGAGCAGTTCTTC. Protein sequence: CASSLEAGQSYNEQFF.

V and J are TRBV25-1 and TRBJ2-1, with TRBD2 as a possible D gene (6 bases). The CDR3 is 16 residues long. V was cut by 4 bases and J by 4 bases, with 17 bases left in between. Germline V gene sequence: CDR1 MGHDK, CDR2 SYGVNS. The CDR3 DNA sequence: TGTGCCAGCAGTGGGATGCTCGGGACTGCATACAATGAGCAGTTCTTC. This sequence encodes CASSGMLGTAYNEQFF. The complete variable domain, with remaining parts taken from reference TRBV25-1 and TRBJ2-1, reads EADIYQTPRYLVIGTGKKITLECSQTMGHDKMYWYQQDPGMELHLIHYSYGVNSTEKGDLSSESTVSRIRTEHFPLTLESARPSHTSQYLCASSGMLGTAYNEQFFGPGTRLTVL.

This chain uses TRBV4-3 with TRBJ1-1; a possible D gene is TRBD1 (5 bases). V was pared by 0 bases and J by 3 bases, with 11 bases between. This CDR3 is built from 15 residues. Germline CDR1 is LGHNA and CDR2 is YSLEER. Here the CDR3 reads CASSQDVGGDTEAFF. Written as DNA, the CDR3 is TGCGCCAGCAGCCAAGATGTGGGGGGGGACACTGAAGCTTTCTTT.

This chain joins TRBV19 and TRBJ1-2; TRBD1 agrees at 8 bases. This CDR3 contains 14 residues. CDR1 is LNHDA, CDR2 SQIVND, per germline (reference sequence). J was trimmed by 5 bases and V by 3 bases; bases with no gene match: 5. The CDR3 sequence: CASSMDRVRYGYTF. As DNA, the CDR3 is TGTGCCAGTAGTATGGACAGGGTTCGGTATGGCTACACCTTC.

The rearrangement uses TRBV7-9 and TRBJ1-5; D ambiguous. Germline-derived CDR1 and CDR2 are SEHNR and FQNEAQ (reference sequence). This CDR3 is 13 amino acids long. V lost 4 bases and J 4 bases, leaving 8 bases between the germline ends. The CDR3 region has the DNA TGTGCCAGCAGCTCCTTCAGTAATCAGCCCCAGCATTTT. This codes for CASSSFSNQPQHF.

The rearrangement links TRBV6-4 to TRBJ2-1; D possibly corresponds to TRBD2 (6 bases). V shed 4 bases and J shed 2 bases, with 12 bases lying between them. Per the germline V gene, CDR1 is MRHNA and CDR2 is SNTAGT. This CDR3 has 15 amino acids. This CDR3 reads CASSVRREAYNEQFF. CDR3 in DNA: TGTGCCAGCAGTGTTCGCAGGGAGGCCTACAATGAGCAGTTCTTC.

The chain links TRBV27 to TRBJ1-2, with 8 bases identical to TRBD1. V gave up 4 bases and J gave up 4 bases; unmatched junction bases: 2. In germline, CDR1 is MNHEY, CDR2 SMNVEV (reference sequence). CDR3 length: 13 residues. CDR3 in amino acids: CASSSGGSYGYTF. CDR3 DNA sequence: TGTGCCAGCAGTTCAGGGGGCTCCTATGGCTACACCTTC.

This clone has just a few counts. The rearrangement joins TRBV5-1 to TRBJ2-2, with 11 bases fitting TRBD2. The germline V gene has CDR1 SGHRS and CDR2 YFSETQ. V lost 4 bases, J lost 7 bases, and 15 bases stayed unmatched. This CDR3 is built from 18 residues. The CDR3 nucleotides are TGCGCCAGCAGCCGGAGGGGCCTGACTAGCGGGGCCGACGGGGAGCTGTTTTTT. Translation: CASSRRGLTSGADGELFF.

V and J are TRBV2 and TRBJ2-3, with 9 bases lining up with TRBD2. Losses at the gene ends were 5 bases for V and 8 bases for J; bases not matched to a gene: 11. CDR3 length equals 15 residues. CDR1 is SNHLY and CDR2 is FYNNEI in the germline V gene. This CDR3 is CASSFPAGGPGTQYF. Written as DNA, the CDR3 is TGTGCCAGCAGTTTTCCTGCGGGGGGGCCGGGTACGCAGTATTTT.

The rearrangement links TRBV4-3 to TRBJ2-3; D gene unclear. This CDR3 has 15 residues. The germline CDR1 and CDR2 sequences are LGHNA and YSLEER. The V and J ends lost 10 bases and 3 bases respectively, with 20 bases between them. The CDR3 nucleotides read TGCGCCATCCTTCGACTCGTCCCCAATACAGATACGCAGTATTTT. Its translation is CAILRLVPNTDTQYF.